This passage covers 28 T cell receptor beta chains from one sample sequenced in a study of cytomegalovirus exposure and HLA in healthy donors. The PCR employed 60 Vbeta primers together with 13 Jbeta primers. Assay used: immunoSEQ multiplex PCR; TCRdb lists only in-frame clones, some missing. The listing contains 100,000 to 150,000 clones. What was sequenced was PBMCs. The source of these receptors is a young man in good health and CMV-seronegative.

The CDR3 protein is CASSRVLAGGFETQYF. The CDR3 DNA is TGCGCCAGCAGCAGGGTACTAGCGGGAGGGTTTGAGACCCAGTACTTC. The chain joins TRBV5-1 to TRBJ2-5; 13 nucleotides agree with TRBD2. There are 16 residues in the CDR3. Germline-derived CDR1 and CDR2 are SGHRS and YFSETQ. J was trimmed by 5 bases and V by 4 bases; bases with no gene match: 8.

The chain is built from TRBV6-5 and TRBJ1-2, with a weak D call TRBD1 (6 bases). The CDR3 is 13 residues long. V was cut by 6 bases and J by 3 bases, with 11 bases left in between. Germline V gene lookup returns CDR1 MNHEY and CDR2 SVGAGI. CDR3 region: CASRLGQYYGYTF. The CDR3 bases are TGTGCCAGCAGACTCGGACAGTACTATGGCTACACCTTC.

V usage is TRBV6-5 and J usage is TRBJ2-3, with D possibly being TRBD1 (6 bases). Germline CDR1 and CDR2: MNHEY and SVGAGI. The CDR3 covers 13 residues. Deletions cut 4 bases from V and 6 bases from J, with 11 bases between. CDR3 nucleotide sequence: TGTGCCAGCAGTTCAGGGGACGAGGATACGCAGTATTTT. Translated, it gives CASSSGDEDTQYF.

The chain uses TRBV29-1 and TRBJ1-1; 9 bases fit TRBD1. Germline assignment: CDR1 SQVTM and CDR2 ANQGSEA. V dropped 3 bases and J dropped 3; count of bases not matched to a gene: 14. The CDR3 is made up of 17 amino acids. This CDR3 is CSVDRGTGKRADTEAFF. Written as DNA, the CDR3 is TGCAGCGTTGATCGCGGGACAGGGAAACGAGCGGACACTGAAGCTTTCTTT.

The chain uses TRBV27 and TRBJ2-3; D is unclear. Germline assignment: CDR1 MNHEY and CDR2 SMNVEV (reference sequence). CDR3 length: 17 residues. V shed 6 bases and J shed 4 bases, with 23 bases lying between them. CDR3 loop: CASSSPGQRRTADTQYF. The CDR3 bases are TGTGCCAGCAGCTCTCCAGGTCAACGAAGAACCGCAGATACGCAGTATTTT.

This chain joins TRBV29-1 and TRBJ2-3, with D possibly TRBD2 on 5 matching bases. The germline CDR1 and CDR2 sequences are SQVTM and ANQGSEA. The CDR3 covers 12 residues. The ends were cut back, 6 bases at V and 5 bases at J, with 12 bases in the middle. As DNA, the CDR3 is TGCAGCGTGCTCGGGGTTTTAGATACGCAGTATTTT. Translated, it gives CSVLGVLDTQYF.

This chain connects TRBV27 to TRBJ2-1, with 9 nucleotides matching TRBD2. Germline V CDR1 and CDR2: MNHEY, SMNVEV (reference sequence). V was clipped by 4 bases and J by 7 bases; unmatched bases: 14. The CDR3 is 17 amino acids. The DNA for the CDR3 is TGTGCCAGCAGTTCCCCTCAGAGAAGCGGGAGGAGGAATGAGCAGTTCTTC. Translating it yields CASSSPQRSGRRNEQFF.

The chain uses TRBV6-1 and TRBJ1-2, with D possibly matching TRBD1 (5 bases). The germline V gene has CDR1 MNHNS and CDR2 SASEGT. This CDR3 spans 13 amino acids. V lost 5 bases, J lost 4 bases, and 11 bases lay in between. CDR3: CASSLEGIYGYTF. The CDR3 DNA follows: TGTGCCAGCAGTTTGGAGGGGATCTATGGCTACACCTTC.

The V call is TRBV19, the J call TRBJ1-2; D possibly corresponds to TRBD1 (5 bases). The CDR3 length is 12 residues. CDR1 and CDR2 (germline): LNHDA, SQIVND (reference sequence). V lost 6 bases to trimming and J lost 4 bases, with 9 bases between them. This chain's CDR3 is CASRGLPYGYTF. The CDR3, as DNA: TGTGCCAGTAGGGGACTGCCCTATGGCTACACCTTC.

The V gene is TRBV7-9, the J gene TRBJ1-2, with D possibly matching TRBD1 (6 bases). V was cut by 5 bases and J by 6 bases, with 22 bases left in between. The CDR3 runs 16 residues. The germline V gene encodes CDR1 SEHNR and CDR2 FQNEAQ (reference sequence). CDR3 sequence: CASSPRPWGPSDGYTF. The CDR3 DNA is TGTGCCAGCAGCCCCCGACCTTGGGGGCCGTCGGATGGCTACACCTTC.

This chain joins TRBV7-2 and TRBJ1-5; no clear D gene. The CDR3 loop spans 14 amino acids. V lost 8 bases to trimming and J lost 9 bases, with 20 bases between them. CDR1 and CDR2 (germline): SGHTA, FQGNSA. CDR3 sequence: CASQIRRAPGPQHF. In nucleotides, the CDR3 is TGTGCCAGCCAGATCAGGAGGGCGCCGGGGCCCCAGCATTTT.

V usage is TRBV30 and J usage is TRBJ1-1; D is possibly TRBD1 (5 bases). Germline-derived CDR1 and CDR2 are GTSNPN and SVGIG (reference sequence). This CDR3 is 14 amino acids long. Trimming left V 2 bases short and J 6 bases short, with 16 bases between. CDR3 nucleotides: TGTGCCTGGAGTAAGGCAGGGCGGAGCGCTGAAGCTTTCTTT. This sequence encodes CAWSKAGRSAEAFF.

The chain carries TRBV7-9 and TRBJ2-7, with 10 positions matching TRBD1. This CDR3 comprises 16 residues. With 5 bases clipped from V and 5 bases from J, the junction kept 12 bases outside the gene matches. Looked up from germline, CDR1 is SEHNR and CDR2 is FQNEAQ (reference sequence). The CDR3 is CASSPTGTGDSHEQYF. In DNA, the CDR3 is TGTGCCAGCAGCCCTACCGGGACAGGGGATTCCCACGAGCAGTACTTC. The whole variable domain, filled in from reference TRBV7-9 and TRBJ2-7, reads DTGVSQNPRHKITKRGQNVTFRCDPISEHNRLYWYRQTLGQGPEFLTYFQNEAQLEKSRLLSDRFSAERPKGSFSTLEIQRTEQGDSAMYLCASSPTGTGDSHEQYFGPGTRLTVT.

The DNA of the CDR3 is TGTGCCAGCAGCTCACAGGGGGAGGGTGAAAAACTGTTTTTT. This encodes CASSSQGEGEKLFF. The rearrangement links TRBV13 to TRBJ1-4; 8 bases line up with TRBD1. The CDR3 contains 14 residues. Per the germline V gene, CDR1 is PRHDT and CDR2 is FYEKMQ (reference sequence). V was clipped by 4 bases and J by 7 bases; unmatched bases: 5.

The chain combines TRBV2 with TRBJ2-1; 13 bases line up with TRBD2. Germline CDR1 and CDR2: SNHLY and FYNNEI. V was pared by 8 bases and J by 6 bases, with 7 bases of the junction left unmatched. The CDR3 totals 15 residues. CDR3 region: CASGPGLAGANEQFF. CDR3 nucleotide sequence: TGTGCCAGCGGACCCGGACTAGCGGGAGCCAATGAGCAGTTCTTC.

Remarks on this clone: Additional DNA sequences in this sample encode the identical CDR3. V usage is TRBV28 and J usage is TRBJ1-1; no clear D. Germline V lookup: CDR1 MDHEN, CDR2 SYDVKM. Deletions cut 3 bases from V and 5 bases from J, with 4 bases between. CDR3 length: 11 amino acids. CDR3 region: CASSLRTEAFF. Here the CDR3 DNA reads TGTGCCAGCAGTTTGCGGACTGAAGCTTTCTTT.

The chain uses TRBV5-1 and TRBJ2-7; 9 bases fit TRBD1. Germline loops: CDR1 SGHRS, CDR2 YFSETQ. The CDR3 sequence is 15 residues long. With 2 bases clipped from V and 1 base from J, the junction kept 4 bases outside the gene matches. CDR3 sequence reads: CASSFSGQGSYEQYF. The CDR3 bases are TGCGCCAGCAGCTTTTCGGGACAGGGATCCTACGAGCAGTACTTC. The full variable domain, with the rest looked up from reference TRBV5-1 and TRBJ2-7, is KAGVTQTPRYLIKTRGQQVTLSCSPISGHRSVSWYQQTPGQGLQFLFEYFSETQRNKGNFPGRFSGRQFSNSRSEMNVSTLELGDSALYLCASSFSGQGSYEQYFGPGTRLTVT.

This chain uses TRBV5-4 with TRBJ1-1; D is ambiguous. Trimming pared 2 bases from V and 1 base from J, leaving 9 bases between. The germline CDR1 and CDR2 sequences are SGHNT and YYREEE (reference sequence). CDR3 length: 14 residues. CDR3 in DNA: TGTGCCAGCAGCTTCCCAGGTGGGAACACTGAAGCTTTCTTT. Translating it yields CASSFPGGNTEAFF.

The chain couples TRBV5-1 to TRBJ2-7; TRBD1 matches at 9 bases. V trimming: 4 bases; J trimming: 5 bases; junction bases outside the gene matches: 10. The CDR3 sequence is 15 residues long. Germline lookup yields CDR1 SGHRS and CDR2 YFSETQ. As DNA, the CDR3 is TGCGCCAGCAGCCCCGGACAGGGGTCCACCCACGAGCAGTACTTC. This encodes CASSPGQGSTHEQYF.

The chain links TRBV4-1 to TRBJ1-4, with TRBD1 as a possible D gene (5 bases). The germline CDR1 and CDR2 sequences are MGHRA and YSYEKL. Between the trimmed V and J ends, which lost 2 bases and 3 bases, there was a span of 10 bases. This CDR3 spans 15 amino acids. The CDR3 DNA is TGCGCCAGCAGCCAAATTCAGGGCCCTAATGAAAAACTGTTTTTT. Amino acid sequence: CASSQIQGPNEKLFF.

This sequence joins TRBV19 and TRBJ1-5; TRBD1 is a possible D gene (5 bases). Between the trimmed V and J ends, which lost 0 bases and 6 bases, there was a span of 12 bases. The CDR3 extends over 15 amino acids. Germline-derived CDR1 and CDR2 are LNHDA and SQIVND (reference sequence). The CDR3 DNA follows: TGTGCCAGTAGTATAGAGGGGCAGTCTCTTCAGCCCCAGCATTTT. Protein sequence: CASSIEGQSLQPQHF.

The chain links TRBV29-1 to TRBJ1-2, with D perhaps TRBD1 (6 bases). The CDR3 has 15 residues. Germline loops: CDR1 SQVTM, CDR2 ANQGSEA. V lost 0 bases to trimming and J lost 5 bases, with 16 bases between them. The CDR3 DNA reads TGCAGCGTTGAAGATCTTTGGGGGCTGAGATATGGCTACACCTTC. This encodes CSVEDLWGLRYGYTF.

This chain uses TRBV7-2 with TRBJ2-5, with TRBD1 as a possible D gene (5 bases). This CDR3 is 14 amino acids long. V lost 10 bases and J 5 bases, leaving 20 bases between the germline ends. CDR1 SGHTA and CDR2 FQGNSA come from the germline V gene. The CDR3 region is CATSLAQGSETQYF. CDR3 nucleotide sequence: TGTGCCACCTCACTGGCCCAGGGTTCGGAGACCCAGTACTTC.

The CDR3 DNA reads TGTGCCACCAGCCCGGGAGCGAGCAATCAGCCCCAGCATTTT. This codes for CATSPGASNQPQHF. This chain connects TRBV15 to TRBJ1-5; D is ambiguous. Between the trimmed V and J ends, which lost 5 bases and 1 base, there was a span of 9 bases. The length of the CDR3 is 14 residues. Germline-derived CDR1 and CDR2 are LNHNV and YYDKDF (reference sequence).

The chain uses TRBV19 and TRBJ2-5; 13 nucleotides line up with TRBD2. The CDR3 covers 16 residues. Germline loops: CDR1 LNHDA, CDR2 SQIVND (reference sequence). The trim removed 5 bases at V and 2 bases at J, leaving 5 bases unmatched. CDR3 nucleotides: TGTGCCAGTAGTCTCTGGACTAGCGGGAGTCAAGAGACCCAGTACTTC. The encoded protein is CASSLWTSGSQETQYF.

The chain couples TRBV11-3 to TRBJ1-2; 8 bases agree with TRBD1. Germline V gene sequence: CDR1 SGHNT, CDR2 YENEEA. The length of the CDR3 is 13 residues. The V gene end was trimmed by 5 bases and the J gene end by 4 bases; junction bases not matched to a gene: 3. CDR3 region: CASSQDRAYGYTF. The CDR3 bases are TGTGCCAGCAGCCAGGACAGGGCCTATGGCTACACCTTC.

The rearrangement joins TRBV30 to TRBJ2-6; 7 bases are a match to TRBD2. Germline V CDR1 and CDR2: GTSNPN, SVGIG (reference sequence). The CDR3 is 17 residues long. V dropped 4 bases and J dropped 0; count of bases not matched to a gene: 9. The CDR3 protein is CAWMQAGLGSGANVLTF. CDR3 DNA sequence: TGTGCCTGGATGCAAGCGGGGTTGGGCTCTGGGGCCAACGTCCTGACTTTC.

V gene TRBV4-3 combines with J gene TRBJ2-7; TRBD1 is a possible D gene (5 bases). CDR1 and CDR2 (germline): LGHNA, YSLEER. The CDR3 spans 13 residues. V was cut by 0 bases and J by 4 bases, with 7 bases left in between. This CDR3 reads CASSQDQGYEQYF. CDR3 coding DNA: TGCGCCAGCAGCCAAGATCAGGGATACGAGCAGTACTTC.